This TCR beta chain is from a study of spatial heterogeneity in lung cancer (dated by TCRdb to the late 2010s). Regarding the study in general: Beta-chain transcripts were consistently detected in greater numbers than alpha-chain transcripts, which likely reflects a higher abundance of beta-chain transcripts. A strong correlation was found between TCR transcript counts in tumor regions and a T cell transcriptional module score from matched bulk RNA-seq. In the raw uncorrected reads, each unique combination of TCR and UMI appeared on average more than ten times. The study quantitatively compared TCR alpha and beta repertoires across multiple tumor regions, matched nontumor lung and blood in non-small cell lung cancer. Nonsynonymous mutation counts, determined by whole-exome sequencing of tumor tissue, were related to features of the TCR repertoire. Both alpha and beta chains were TCR-sequenced in samples taken at surgery, namely 220 tumor regions, roughly 64 matched nontumor lung samples and 56 PBMC samples.

The sample's time point label, decoded: sample taken at primary tumor resection. The donors were fewer than 90 patients from the lung TRACERx cohort who had early-stage, untreated non-small cell lung cancer. For TCR sequencing, whole RNA was extracted from tumor and nontumor lung tissue, or from cryopreserved PBMC samples, and no cell sorting was done. A patient was chosen for TCR sequencing only when enough RNA was available from at least two tumor regions. Tumor and adjacent nontumor lung specimens were reviewed by a lung pathologist before selection. In the germline V gene, CDR1 corresponds to SGHRS and CDR2 to YFSETQ. CDR3 length: 13 amino acids, cysteine to phenylalanine. Kept here is only the CDR3 DNA, which spans 39 bases and is read in frame from base 1. The junction carries 13 bases between V and J, which are trimmed by 3 bases and 7 bases respectively. By sample share, this clonotype is medium-sized (0.01 to 0.1%). Its antigen target is currently unknown. Qualities for individual bases were not recorded, and no much larger clone is one base off.

Broader findings and caveats from the paper: The number of expanded intratumoral alpha and beta TCRs correlated with the tumor nonsynonymous mutation count. TCR-seq coverage of tumor T cells was estimated at only 5.5% to 8.5% for alpha chains and approximately 13% for beta chains. Additional single-cell paired TCR alpha and beta sequencing was considered necessary to confirm, at a functional level, the hypothesis that regional TCRs recognize regional mutations. Counts of ubiquitous and regional expanded TCRs correlated with counts of ubiquitous and regional nonsynonymous mutations, respectively.

Library preparation employed 5' RACE. This sample was sequenced with a NextSeq 500. To allow correction of PCR and sequencing errors, the TCR library protocol tagged every TCR cDNA molecule with a unique molecular identifier. Regarding the original processing steps: TCR identification, UMI-based error correction and CDR3 extraction were performed with Decombinator tools. TCRs above a frequency of 2 per 1,000, corresponding to the top 1% of the tumor frequency distribution, were defined as expanded. Expanded tumor TCRs statistically deemed absent (corrected P<0.05) from at least one tumor region were classed as regional, and all other expanded tumor TCRs were classed as ubiquitous. Each repertoire was subsampled 100 times to 5,000 TCRs, after which Renyi diversity was computed with the R vegan package. CDR3 similarity networks were built from amino acid triplet string-kernel similarity, connecting CDR3s with pairwise similarity above 0.82. TCRdb trimmed public reads at Q25 via fastp, called clones via MiXCR and kept in-frame beta chains. Records with the same CDR3 protein are collapsed into one entry carrying the most frequent genes and DNA. These V and J calls rely on TCRdb rather than the paper's analysis. This sample is represented by approximately 7,600 distinct CDR3 sequences; around 15% of them were singletons. 7% to 9% of the sample is held by the ten biggest clonotypes.

The V and J segments used are TRBV5-1 and TRBJ2-5; a confident D gene designation cannot be given. The source of this sequence is a female donor with early-stage non-small cell lung cancer. This sample comprised lung tumor tissue, obtained at surgery. The sequenced DNA: TGCGCCAGCAGCTATTCAAGCGACACGACCCAGTACTTC. Its translation reads: CASSYSSDTTQYF.